This T cell receptor (beta chain) was profiled in a study of T cells expressing NK-cell markers (dated by TCRdb to the early 2020s). With regard to the full study: In sorted CD3+CD56+NKG2C+, CD3+CD56+NKG2C- and CD3+CD56-NKG2C+ T-cell subsets from about 8 donors, TCR beta-chain repertoires were profiled. Among the eight sequenced donors, only one was HCMV-seronegative, while the other seven were HCMV-seropositive. All eight donors whose samples were sequenced were randomly selected healthy volunteers, three of them men and five women. Sequencing of the libraries produced 2 x 150 bp reads on Illumina HiSeq 2000/2500, MiSeq or NextSeq.

Comments on this clonotype: Its antigen remains undetermined.

Sequenced using an Illumina HiSeq 2000. TCR beta cDNA libraries were prepared using 5'RACE template switching, which introduced a universal primer site and unique molecular identifiers. Synthesis of cDNA was primed from the TCR beta constant segment and was followed by two consecutive PCR amplification steps. The paper's processing steps were these. MIGEC handled demultiplexing of the reads and grouping by UMI, while MiTCR was used to assemble and quantify clonotypes. To exclude erroneous sequences, any TCR cDNA sequence not supported by at least two reads was discarded. Downstream repertoire analysis used the tcR package, and clonotypes were matched across fractions by CDR3 nucleotide sequence plus V segment. Antigen specificity was annotated against VDJdb with VDJmatch, allowing one amino acid substitution in CDR3. Each CDR3 protein sequence appears as one entry after TCRdb reprocessed the reads, and no DNA is included. The V and J calls were determined by TCRdb, not by the authors. Per the sample table, the count is roughly 420,000 distinct CDR3 sequences. 7.3% of the sample lies in the top ten.

CDR1 and CDR2 were assigned from the germline V gene as SGHTA and FQGNSA. The CDR3 covers 14 residues, taking in both the cysteine and the phenylalanine. The entry carries no DNA sequence. To determine HCMV serostatus, a commercial ELISA kit was used to detect HCMV-specific IgG in serum. Ficoll density gradient centrifugation was used to isolate peripheral blood mononuclear cells from blood. Study-wide conclusions, independent of this receptor: Those dominant clonotypes were again the most abundant among CD3+CD56-NKG2C+ cells in a handful of donors, at roughly 28.3-60.1%. In 6 or 7 donors, the dominant CD3+CD56+NKG2C+ clonotypes ranked among the top 10 CD8+ clonotypes, making up about 1.0-7.5% of CD8+ T cells. Whether the expanded NKG2C-expressing T cell clones were specific for HCMV antigens remained unclear.

The TCR was taken from a woman aged 18-69 years in good health. The sequenced material came from blood T cells: a sorted CD56 or NKG2C T cell subset, CD4+ or CD8+ T cells, or bulk PBMC T cells (not recorded which). The chain links TRBV7-2 with TRBJ2-7; there is no DNA to check the TCRdb D call of TRBD1. The CDR3 protein: CASSNTRQGHEQYF.